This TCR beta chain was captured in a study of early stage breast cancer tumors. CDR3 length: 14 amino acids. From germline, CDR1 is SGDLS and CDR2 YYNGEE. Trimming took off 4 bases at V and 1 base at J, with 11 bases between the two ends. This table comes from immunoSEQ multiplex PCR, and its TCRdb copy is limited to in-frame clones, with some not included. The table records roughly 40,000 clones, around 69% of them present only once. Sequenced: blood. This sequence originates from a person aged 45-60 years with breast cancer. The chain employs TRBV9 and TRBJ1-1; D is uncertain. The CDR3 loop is CASSPRRENTEAFF. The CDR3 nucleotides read TGTGCCAGCAGCCCCCGGAGGGAGAACACTGAAGCTTTCTTT.